Below, 27 T cell receptor beta chains from the same sample are listed, as sequenced in a study of beta chain features in type 1 diabetes. Overall study findings and caveats: Shorter TCRB CDR3s, moderately but significantly so, were found in Type 1 diabetes patients in all four CD4+ subsets.

The entirety of the isolated RNA underwent reverse transcription, so expressed TCRB transcripts were sequenced. The table came from immunoSEQ multiplex PCR; TCRdb's copy has only in-frame clones and leaves some out. The sample lists some 290,000 clones, about 23% occurring once. Their antigens remain unidentified. The sequenced sample was naive CD4+ T cells from blood. The receptors were gathered from a woman aged 25 to 39 with type 1 diabetes.

The gene calls are TRBV9 and TRBJ2-1, with TRBD1 as a possible D gene (6 bases). The V gene lost 2 bases and the J gene lost 4 bases, with 10 bases spanning the gap. Germline CDR1 is SGDLS and CDR2 is YYNGEE. The CDR3 length is 14 residues. The CDR3 DNA sequence: TGTGCCAGCAGCGTTTTGGGGGCATACAATGAGCAGTTCTTC. It codes for CASSVLGAYNEQFF.

This clone appeared a few times. The V gene is TRBV29-1, the J gene TRBJ2-7; D perhaps matches TRBD1 (6 bases). CDR1 is SQVTM and CDR2 is ANQGSEA in the germline V gene. V gave up 1 base and J gave up 5 bases, with 15 bases separating them. The CDR3 is 14 amino acids. The CDR3 here is CSVEGAWGLDEQYF. The DNA of the CDR3 is TGCAGCGTTGAAGGGGCGTGGGGGCTGGACGAGCAGTACTTC.

This clone showed up just a few times. The chain employs TRBV29-1 and TRBJ1-1, with D maybe TRBD1 (5 bases). CDR1 SQVTM and CDR2 ANQGSEA come from the germline V gene. With 4 bases removed from V and 0 bases from J, the gap between germline ends came to 12 bases. There are 14 residues in the CDR3. The CDR3 DNA reads as TGCAGCGTTGTGTGGTCAGGGTTGAACACTGAAGCTTTCTTT. Translation gives CSVVWSGLNTEAFF.

This clone showed up just once. This chain links TRBV9 with TRBJ2-7; D not resolved. V gave up 2 bases and J gave up 12 bases, with 15 bases separating them. The CDR3 is 12 amino acids. Germline assignment: CDR1 SGDLS and CDR2 YYNGEE. The CDR3, as DNA: TGTGCCAGCAGCGTTGTGGTTGGGCCTGGGTACTTC. It yields the protein CASSVVVGPGYF.

Only a few counts were recorded for this clone. The rearrangement uses TRBV13 and TRBJ2-2, with D unresolved. Germline lookup yields CDR1 PRHDT and CDR2 FYEKMQ (reference sequence). V lost 1 base to trimming and J lost 4 bases, with 7 bases between them. The CDR3 has 14 amino acids. CDR3 nucleotides: TGTGCCAGCAGCTTAGCGACACTCACCGGGGAGCTGTTTTTT. It is translated as CASSLATLTGELFF.

The sample holds a few counts of this clone. The gene calls are TRBV2 and TRBJ1-1; 7 bases map to TRBD1. Germline V gene sequence: CDR1 SNHLY, CDR2 FYNNEI. The trim removed 11 bases at V and 6 bases at J, leaving 9 bases unmatched. CDR3 length equals 12 residues. As DNA, the CDR3 is TGTGCCGGCACAGGGGACACGGCTGAAGCTTTCTTT. Protein sequence: CAGTGDTAEAFF.

The chain combines TRBV7-9 with TRBJ2-1; D remains unclear. Trimming removed 1 base from V and 7 bases from J, with 8 bases in between. Germline V CDR1 and CDR2: SEHNR, FQNEAQ (reference sequence). The CDR3 extends over 13 amino acids. CDR3 sequence: CASSLDRRNEQFF. The CDR3, as DNA: TGTGCCAGCAGCTTAGACAGACGGAATGAGCAGTTCTTC.

V is TRBV28 and J is TRBJ1-5, with no clear D. The V end lost 2 bases, the J end lost 3 bases, and 14 bases lay between the germline ends. Germline CDR1 and CDR2: MDHEN and SYDVKM. CDR3 length: 16 residues. CDR3 nucleotides: TGTGCCAGCAGTTTACCTGGCAGGTGGGTCAATCAGCCCCAGCATTTT. This gives the protein CASSLPGRWVNQPQHF. The variable domain in full, with the rest retrieved from reference TRBV28 and TRBJ1-5, is DVKVTQSSRYLVKRTGEKVFLECVQDMDHENMFWYRQDPGLGLRLIYFSYDVKMKEKGDIPEGYSVSREKKERFSLILESASTNQTSMYLCASSLPGRWVNQPQHFGDGTRLSIL.

This clone was detected only a few times. The genes are TRBV27 and TRBJ2-5, with D possibly matching TRBD2 (6 bases). CDR3 size: 14 residues. V lost 3 bases and J 4 bases, leaving 12 bases between the germline ends. The V gene's germline CDR1 is MNHEY and CDR2 SMNVEV (reference sequence). CDR3 sequence (DNA): TGTGCCAGCAGTTTGTTTGTGGGAGGAGAGACCCAGTACTTC. It yields the protein CASSLFVGGETQYF.

V is TRBV5-1 and J is TRBJ2-7, with D tentatively TRBD1 (6 bases). Between the trimmed V and J ends, which lost 2 bases and 2 bases, there was a span of 14 bases. This CDR3 is 15 amino acids long. Germline V lookup: CDR1 SGHRS, CDR2 YFSETQ. The CDR3 sequence is CASSFKGDEPYEQYF. The DNA for the CDR3 is TGCGCCAGCAGCTTTAAGGGGGATGAACCCTACGAGCAGTACTTC.

The chain has TRBV15 and TRBJ2-1, with TRBD2 matching 7 bases. V dropped 3 bases and J dropped 4; count of bases not matched to a gene: 6. The CDR3 runs to 15 residues. CDR1 is LNHNV, CDR2 YYDKDF, per germline (reference sequence). CDR3 region: CATSRELAPYNEQFF. The CDR3 bases are TGTGCCACCAGCAGGGAACTAGCGCCTTACAATGAGCAGTTCTTC.

This clone showed up just a few times. J is TRBJ2-5 and V is TRBV7-9; D remains unclear. V was clipped by 4 bases and J by 3 bases, with 9 bases between them. This CDR3 comprises 13 residues. Looked up from germline, CDR1 is SEHNR and CDR2 is FQNEAQ (reference sequence). CDR3 residues: CASSSSREETQYF. The CDR3 DNA reads TGTGCCAGCAGCTCATCGAGAGAAGAGACCCAGTACTTC. The entire variable domain, with the rest obtained from reference TRBV7-9 and TRBJ2-5, is as follows: DTGVSQNPRHKITKRGQNVTFRCDPISEHNRLYWYRQTLGQGPEFLTYFQNEAQLEKSRLLSDRFSAERPKGSFSTLEIQRTEQGDSAMYLCASSSSREETQYFGPGTRLLVL.

This clone appeared a few times. The genes are TRBV5-4 and TRBJ2-1; D possibly corresponds to TRBD2 (6 bases). Germline V CDR1 and CDR2: SGHNT, YYREEE (reference sequence). The CDR3 consists of 15 residues. Deletions cut 2 bases from V and 4 bases from J, with 13 bases between. As DNA, the CDR3 is TGTGCCAGCAGCTTCACTAGCATATCTTACAATGAGCAGTTCTTC. Protein: CASSFTSISYNEQFF.

This clone has just a few counts. V gene TRBV25-1 combines with J gene TRBJ1-2, with D unresolved. The CDR3 is 12 amino acids. CDR1 is MGHDK, CDR2 SYGVNS, per germline. V lost 5 bases, J lost 2 bases, and 6 bases lay in between. CDR3 loop: CASSLKNYGYTF. The DNA of the CDR3 is TGTGCCAGCAGTCTTAAAAACTATGGCTACACCTTC.

This clone came up a few times. The chain couples TRBV7-2 to TRBJ2-3; 12 nucleotides agree with TRBD2. The CDR3 consists of 15 residues. V shed 5 bases, J shed 4 bases, and the junction held 4 bases outside the gene matches. The germline V gene encodes CDR1 SGHTA and CDR2 FQGNSA. The CDR3 DNA reads as TGTGCCAGCAGCCAGACTAGCGGGAGCCCAGATACGCAGTATTTT. Its protein product is CASSQTSGSPDTQYF. Drawing the rest from reference TRBV7-2 and TRBJ2-3, the complete variable domain is GAGVSQSPSNKVTEKGKDVELRCDPISGHTALYWYRQSLGQGLEFLIYFQGNSAPDKSGLPSDRFSAERTGGSVSTLTIQRTQQEDSAVYLCASSQTSGSPDTQYFGPGTRLTVL.

This chain connects TRBV7-9 to TRBJ2-3; D is uncertain. CDR1 is SEHNR and CDR2 is FQNEAQ in the germline V gene (reference sequence). This CDR3 has 14 residues. Trimming pared 5 bases from V and 5 bases from J, leaving 14 bases between. The CDR3 loop is CASSRLQTGDTQYF. Here the CDR3 DNA reads TGTGCCAGCAGCCGTCTGCAGACGGGAGATACGCAGTATTTT.

V and J are TRBV9 and TRBJ2-1; 8 positions match TRBD2. J lost 9 bases, V lost 3 bases, and 8 bases had no gene match. The CDR3 covers 14 residues. CDR1 and CDR2 (germline): SGDLS, YYNGEE. The CDR3 reads CASSGPGLDSEQFF. The CDR3 DNA reads TGTGCCAGCAGCGGACCGGGACTAGATAGTGAGCAGTTCTTC. The full variable domain, its missing parts supplied by reference TRBV9 and TRBJ2-1, is DSGVTQTPKHLITATGQRVTLRCSPRSGDLSVYWYQQSLDQGLQFLIQYYNGEERAKGNILERFSAQQFPDLHSELNLSSLELGDSALYFCASSGPGLDSEQFFGPGTRLTVL.

V is TRBV29-1 and J is TRBJ2-7; possible D gene TRBD2, 6 bases. The CDR3 spans 14 residues. The V end lost 0 bases, the J end lost 2 bases, and 11 bases lay between the germline ends. Germline V gene lookup returns CDR1 SQVTM and CDR2 ANQGSEA. As DNA, the CDR3 is TGCAGCGTTGAAGATCGGGGAGGAACCTACGAGCAGTACTTC. This encodes CSVEDRGGTYEQYF.

V and J are TRBV19 and TRBJ2-7; tentatively, D is TRBD2 (6 bases). The ends were cut back, 6 bases at V and 2 bases at J, with 14 bases in the middle. The CDR3 consists of 14 residues. The germline gives CDR1 LNHDA, CDR2 SQIVND (reference sequence). The CDR3 sequence: CASSPSGVPYEQYF. CDR3 bases: TGTGCCAGTAGCCCCTCGGGAGTACCCTACGAGCAGTACTTC.

The chain has TRBV12-5 and TRBJ2-1; 9 positions match TRBD2. The CDR3 runs 15 residues. Germline CDR1 LGHNT, CDR2 FRNRAP. V lost 1 base to trimming and J lost 8 bases; unmatched junction nucleotides: 6. The CDR3 region has the DNA TGTGCTAGTGGTTTGGGCCTTAGCGGGAGTGATGAGCAGTTCTTC. This translates into CASGLGLSGSDEQFF. Full variable domain (outside the CDR3, taken from reference TRBV12-5 and TRBJ2-1): DARVTQTPRHKVTEMGQEVTMRCQPILGHNTVFWYRQTMMQGLELLAYFRNRAPLDDSGMPKDRFSAEMPDATLATLKIQPSEPRDSAVYFCASGLGLSGSDEQFFGPGTRLTVL.

In this sample, this clone turned up a few times. The genes are TRBV6-5 and TRBJ2-3; the match to TRBD2 covers 8 bases. Germline CDR1 and CDR2: MNHEY and SVGAGI. Trimming removed 4 bases from V and 4 bases from J; junction bases left unmatched: 4. The CDR3 length is 14 residues. The CDR3 sequence: CASSFSGNADTQYF. In nucleotides, the CDR3 is TGTGCCAGCAGTTTTAGCGGGAATGCAGATACGCAGTATTTT.

This chain connects TRBV15 to TRBJ2-7; TRBD2 matches at 10 bases. CDR3 length: 15 residues. The germline V gene encodes CDR1 LNHNV and CDR2 YYDKDF (reference sequence). V dropped 3 bases and J dropped 5; count of bases not matched to a gene: 7. The CDR3 DNA reads TGTGCCACCAGCAGGAGGGGTAGCGGGAGGAACGAGCAGTACTTC. Amino acid sequence: CATSRRGSGRNEQYF.

This chain uses TRBV7-3 with TRBJ2-1; possibly TRBD1 for D (5 bases). V was shortened by 4 bases and J by 4 bases, with 14 bases between the two germline ends. Germline CDR1 reads SGHTA; CDR2 reads FQGTGA. The CDR3 is 15 residues long. CDR3 nucleotides: TGTGCCAGCAGCTCAGGACATAACCTTTACAATGAGCAGTTCTTC. Translation gives CASSSGHNLYNEQFF.

In this sample, this clone turned up a few times. This chain links TRBV20-1 with TRBJ2-5; D call uncertain. The CDR3 is made up of 11 amino acids. The V and J ends lost 5 bases and 0 bases respectively, with 4 bases between them. Germline V lookup: CDR1 DFQATT, CDR2 SNEGSKA (reference sequence). The CDR3 nucleotides read TGCAGTGCTTCTTACCAAGAGACCCAGTACTTC. It is translated as CSASYQETQYF.

This clone is a singleton in its sample. The chain has TRBV6-5 and TRBJ1-2; weak D call: TRBD1 (6 bases). V lost 5 bases and J 3 bases, leaving 7 bases between the germline ends. From germline, CDR1 is MNHEY and CDR2 SVGAGI. CDR3 length equals 12 residues. The CDR3 reads CASSEGDYGYTF. The CDR3 bases are TGTGCCAGCAGTGAGGGGGACTATGGCTACACCTTC.

This clone has just a few counts. The rearrangement uses TRBV2 and TRBJ2-2; D might be TRBD2 (5 bases). V shed 5 bases and J shed 0 bases, with 10 bases lying between them. The CDR3 runs to 15 residues. CDR1 and CDR2 (germline): SNHLY, FYNNEI. This CDR3 reads CASSPGNANTGELFF. CDR3 coding DNA: TGTGCCAGCAGTCCGGGGAACGCGAACACCGGGGAGCTGTTTTTT. The full variable domain, completed using reference TRBV2 and TRBJ2-2, is EPEVTQTPSHQVTQMGQEVILRCVPISNHLYFYWYRQILGQKVEFLVSFYNNEISEKSEIFDDQFSVERPDGSNFTLKIRSTKLEDSAMYFCASSPGNANTGELFFGEGSRLTVL.

The V and J genes are TRBV15 and TRBJ2-2, with D perhaps TRBD1 (6 bases). This CDR3 comprises 16 residues. V was clipped by 9 bases and J by 1 base, with 18 bases between them. Germline V lookup: CDR1 LNHNV, CDR2 YYDKDF (reference sequence). Here the CDR3 reads CATSPGTPKNTGELFF. The CDR3 coding sequence is TGTGCCACTAGTCCGGGGACACCAAAGAACACCGGGGAGCTGTTTTTT.